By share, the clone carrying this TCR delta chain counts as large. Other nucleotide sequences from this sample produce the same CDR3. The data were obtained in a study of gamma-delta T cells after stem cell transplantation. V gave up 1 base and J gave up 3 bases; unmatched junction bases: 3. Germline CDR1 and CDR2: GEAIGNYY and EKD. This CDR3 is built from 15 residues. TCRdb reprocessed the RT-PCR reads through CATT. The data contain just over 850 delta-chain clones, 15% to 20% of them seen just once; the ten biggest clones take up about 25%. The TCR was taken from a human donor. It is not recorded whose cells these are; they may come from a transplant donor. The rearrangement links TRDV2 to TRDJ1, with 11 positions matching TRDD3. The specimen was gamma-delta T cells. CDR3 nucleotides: TGTGCCTGTGACACTGTTGGGGGATACGCCGATAAACTCATCTTT. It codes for CACDTVGGYADKLIF.